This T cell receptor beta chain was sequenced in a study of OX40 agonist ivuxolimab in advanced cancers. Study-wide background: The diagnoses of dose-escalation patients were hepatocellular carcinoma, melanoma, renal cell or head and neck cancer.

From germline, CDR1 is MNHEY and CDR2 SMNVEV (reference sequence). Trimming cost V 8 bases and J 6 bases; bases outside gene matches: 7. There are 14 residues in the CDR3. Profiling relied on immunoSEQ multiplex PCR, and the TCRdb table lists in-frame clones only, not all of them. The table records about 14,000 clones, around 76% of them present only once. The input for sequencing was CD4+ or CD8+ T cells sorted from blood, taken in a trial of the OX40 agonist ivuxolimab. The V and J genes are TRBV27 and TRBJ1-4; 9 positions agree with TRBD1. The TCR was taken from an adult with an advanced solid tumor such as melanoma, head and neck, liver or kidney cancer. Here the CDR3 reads CASRPGTGYEKLFF. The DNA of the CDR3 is TGTGCCAGCCGACCTGGGACAGGGTATGAAAAACTGTTTTTT.